A single sample is the source of the 3 T cell receptor beta chains below, sequenced in a study of shared clonotypes between healthy human individuals. Here immunoSEQ multiplex PCR was the method, and the copy in TCRdb shows in-frame clones only, minus some. The repertoire includes some 980,000 clones, about three quarters of them detected once, and about 1.5% sits in the top ten. Sequenced material: memory CD4+ T cells sorted from blood. Sample subset: CD45RA-negative fraction. These receptors were taken from a man between 18 and 35 years old in good health.

In this sample, this clone turned up a few times. The V and J genes are TRBV7-9 and TRBJ2-5; D gene ambiguous. CDR3 size: 15 residues. Trimming stripped 4 bases from V and 5 bases from J, with 17 bases between. Germline V gene lookup returns CDR1 SEHNR and CDR2 FQNEAQ (reference sequence). The CDR3 sequence is CASSYSGSMGETQYF. The CDR3 DNA sequence: TGTGCCAGCAGCTATTCCGGGTCCATGGGGGAGACCCAGTACTTC.

The chain links TRBV5-1 to TRBJ1-1, with D perhaps TRBD1 (5 bases). The V end was cut by 7 bases, the J end by 1 base, with 11 bases between. CDR1 SGHRS and CDR2 YFSETQ come from the germline V gene. The CDR3 totals 13 residues. The CDR3 sequence: CASHRDPNTEAFF. The CDR3 bases are TGCGCCAGCCATCGGGACCCGAACACTGAAGCTTTCTTT.

The chain carries TRBV6-5 and TRBJ2-7; 7 nucleotides agree with TRBD1. After removal of 6 bases from V and 2 bases from J, the junction contained 10 bases not matched to a gene. Per germline, CDR1 MNHEY and CDR2 SVGAGI. This CDR3 contains 15 residues. CDR3 DNA sequence: TGTGCCAGCAGCCCCTATCTAGGGGGCCCCTACGAGCAGTACTTC. Encoded protein: CASSPYLGGPYEQYF.